The rows below give T cell receptor beta chains drawn from one sample of a study of tumor-infiltrating lymphocytes in localized non-small cell lung cancer. Produced via immunoSEQ multiplex PCR; TCRdb's table is partial and in-frame only. The table includes around 6,500 clones, around three quarters detected once. Input material: uninvolved lung tissue not adjacent to the tumor. Receptor source: a human donor with non-small cell lung cancer. Each CDR3 is given with its conserved first and last residue. The D gene is left open where the match is weak. The size field is filled for only some rows; it gives once, few, many or a size class.

clone size	V gene	D gene	J gene	CDR3 protein	CDR3 DNA
.	TRBV5-6	.	TRBJ2-3	CASSLKGEDTQYF	TGTGCCAGCAGCTTGAAGGGGGAAGATACGCAGTATTTT
.	TRBV21-1	.	TRBJ1-2	CASSKEGTGYTF	TGTGCCAGCAGCAAAGAAGGGACGGGCTACACCTTC
.	TRBV7-2	.	TRBJ2-7	CASRLGAYEQYF	TGTGCCAGCAGATTAGGTGCCTACGAGCAGTACTTC
.	TRBV18	.	TRBJ1-2	CASSPLSRAGYGYTF	TGTGCCAGCTCACCACTCTCCAGGGCTGGCTATGGCTACACCTTC
.	TRBV28	.	TRBJ1-5	CASKSGPQPQHF	TGTGCCAGCAAATCAGGGCCTCAGCCCCAGCATTTT
.	TRBV6-5	.	TRBJ1-1	CASRDSNTEAFF	TGTGCCAGCAGGGACAGTAACACTGAAGCTTTCTTT
few	TRBV5-1	TRBD1	TRBJ1-1	CASSTDDRGTEAFF	TGCGCCAGCAGCACGGATGACAGGGGGACTGAAGCTTTCTTT
.	TRBV5-1	.	TRBJ2-7	CASSAALPGLGEQYF	TGCGCCAGCAGCGCGGCCCTGCCAGGGCTAGGCGAGCAGTACTTC
few	TRBV30	TRBD1	TRBJ2-3	CAWKRQQGFGTQYF	TGTGCCTGGAAAAGACAACAGGGGTTTGGTACGCAGTATTTT
.	TRBV4-3	.	TRBJ2-6	CASSQVSGLRTGANVLTF	TGCGCCAGCAGCCAAGTGTCAGGCTTGAGGACTGGGGCCAACGTCCTGACTTTC
.	TRBV7-2	.	TRBJ1-5	CASSLYYSNQPQHF	TGTGCCAGCAGCTTATACTATAGCAATCAGCCCCAGCATTTT
.	TRBV7-2	.	TRBJ1-5	CASSLEGNSNQPQHF	TGTGCCAGCAGCTTAGAAGGGAATAGCAATCAGCCCCAGCATTTT
.	TRBV7-2	.	TRBJ1-2	CASSHDGGGYTF	TGTGCCAGCAGCCACGACGGTGGGGGCTACACCTTC
.	TRBV7-2	TRBD1	TRBJ1-2	CASRAGGNYGYTF	TGTGCCAGCAGGGCAGGGGGTAACTATGGCTACACCTTC
.	TRBV4-3	.	TRBJ2-6	CASSQAVSGANVLTF	TGCGCCAGCAGTCAGGCGGTATCTGGGGCCAACGTCCTGACTTTC
.	TRBV5-1	.	TRBJ1-1	CASSYGGLSTEAFF	TGCGCCAGCTCCTATGGCGGGCTTTCCACTGAAGCTTTCTTT
.	TRBV5-1	.	TRBJ2-5	CASSLVADLGETQYF	TGCGCCAGCAGCTTGGTCGCGGACCTCGGGGAGACCCAGTACTTC
.	TRBV12-5	TRBD1	TRBJ2-7	CASGLGQGVLGEQYF	TGTGCTAGTGGCCTAGGTCAGGGGGTACTCGGCGAGCAGTACTTC
few	TRBV18	.	TRBJ2-5	CASSPYGQETQYF	TGTGCCAGCTCACCATATGGACAAGAGACCCAGTACTTC
once	TRBV9	TRBD2	TRBJ2-1	CASNFAGGGYNEQFF	TGTGCCAGCAATTTCGCGGGAGGGGGCTACAATGAGCAGTTCTTC
.	TRBV6-1	.	TRBJ2-3	CASSERGAISTDTQYF	TGTGCCAGCAGTGAACGAGGGGCCATTAGCACAGATACGCAGTATTTT
.	TRBV5-2	.	TRBJ1-2	CASNYVKTYGYTF	TGTGCCAGCAACTACGTAAAGACCTATGGCTACACCTTC
.	TRBV2	.	TRBJ2-1	CASSEATRGMDEQFF	TGTGCCAGCAGTGAAGCGACTAGGGGGATGGATGAGCAGTTCTTC
.	TRBV5-6	.	TRBJ1-5	CASSPGVGSNQPQHF	TGTGCCAGCAGCCCCGGGGTCGGAAGCAATCAGCCCCAGCATTTT
.	TRBV27	TRBD2	TRBJ2-1	CASSPDSGASSYNEQFF	TGTGCCAGCAGCCCTGACAGCGGGGCTAGCTCCTACAATGAGCAGTTCTTC